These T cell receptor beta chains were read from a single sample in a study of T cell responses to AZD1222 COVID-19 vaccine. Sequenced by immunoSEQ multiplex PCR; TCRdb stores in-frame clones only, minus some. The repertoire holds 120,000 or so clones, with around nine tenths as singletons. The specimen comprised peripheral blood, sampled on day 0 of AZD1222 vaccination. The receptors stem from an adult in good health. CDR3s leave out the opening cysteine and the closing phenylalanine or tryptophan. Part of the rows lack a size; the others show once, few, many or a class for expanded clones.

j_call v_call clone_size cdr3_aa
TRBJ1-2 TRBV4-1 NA ASSQAPGGWGYT
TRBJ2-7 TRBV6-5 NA ASTRDRTTYEQY
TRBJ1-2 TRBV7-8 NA ASSLTGGQEANYGYT
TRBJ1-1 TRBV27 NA ASGLTRVNTEAF
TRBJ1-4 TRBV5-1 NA ASSPGTGSAEKLF
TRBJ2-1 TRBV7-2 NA ASSLSRDWGNEQF
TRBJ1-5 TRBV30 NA AWSTGGDQPQH
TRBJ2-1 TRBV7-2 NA ASSSRTGVKDEQF
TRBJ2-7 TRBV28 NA ASSSAGTNYEQY
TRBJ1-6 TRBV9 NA ASSVGSANSPLH
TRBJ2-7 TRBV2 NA ASSEWGQGAREQY
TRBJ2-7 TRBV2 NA ASSRNPSTYEQY
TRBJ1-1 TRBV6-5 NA ASILGRMNTEAF
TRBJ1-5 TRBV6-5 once ASSYSTQLNQPQH
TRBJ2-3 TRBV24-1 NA ATSATTSGGSADTQY
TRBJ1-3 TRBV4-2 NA ASSPTGQGNTIY
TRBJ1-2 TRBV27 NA ASSSFPGTGGGYT
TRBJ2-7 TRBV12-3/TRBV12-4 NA ASSLARAYEQY
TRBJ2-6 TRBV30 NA ARQGPGANVLT
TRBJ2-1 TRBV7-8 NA ASSLTTSGSDNEQF
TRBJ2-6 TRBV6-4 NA ASSSRTGDGANVLT
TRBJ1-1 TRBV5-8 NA ASSFGFGGPTEAF
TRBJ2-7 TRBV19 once ASSPWTGDFPYEQY
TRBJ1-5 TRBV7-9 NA ASSLGQGSNQPQH
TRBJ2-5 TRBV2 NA ASSGPGLAPTGETQY
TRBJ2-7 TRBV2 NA ASRPRDLKPTEQY
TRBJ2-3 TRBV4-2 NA ASSQRESAVGAQY
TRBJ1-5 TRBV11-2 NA ASSSGTGDSQPQH
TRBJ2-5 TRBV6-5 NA ASGTGGETQY
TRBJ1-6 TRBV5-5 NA ASFGDTYSPLH
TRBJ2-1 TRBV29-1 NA SPGDGGEQF
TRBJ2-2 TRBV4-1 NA ASSISGTGGTGELF
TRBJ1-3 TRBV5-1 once ASSRGQLNSGNTIY
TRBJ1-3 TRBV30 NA AWSVTSGNTIY
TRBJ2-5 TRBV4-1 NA ASSQGQYQETQY
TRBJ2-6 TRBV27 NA ASNDRYSSGANVLT
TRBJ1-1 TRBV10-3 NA AISGGQGGEAF
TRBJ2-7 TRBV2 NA ASSVRDAGFEQY
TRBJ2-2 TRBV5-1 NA ASSFAWGTGELF
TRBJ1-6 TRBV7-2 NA ASSLQGNSPLH
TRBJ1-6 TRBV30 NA AFSRSSYNSPLH
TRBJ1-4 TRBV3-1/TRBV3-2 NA ASSQVQAGLGKLF
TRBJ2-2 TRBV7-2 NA ASSLLAYVAGELF
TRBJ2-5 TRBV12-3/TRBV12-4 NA ASRRTGMETQY
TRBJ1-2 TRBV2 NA ASSPQGTANYGYT
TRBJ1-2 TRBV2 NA ASGLRSNYGYT
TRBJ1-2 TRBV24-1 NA ATSGQQTGTGYGYT
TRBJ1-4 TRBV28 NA ASRGMNRVYEKLF
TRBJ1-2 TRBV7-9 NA ASSSTKWVFMDIYGYT
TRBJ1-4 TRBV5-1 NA ASSFGQGREKLF
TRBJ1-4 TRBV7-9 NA ASSGTGANNEKLF
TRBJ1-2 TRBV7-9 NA ASSLSHTSNYGYT
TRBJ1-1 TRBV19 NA ASSTQWQGTEAF